This T cell receptor beta chain was identified in a study of T-cell memory formation after mild COVID-19. Study summary: There were largely donor-specific TCR clusters.

TCRdb redid the calling of the 5' RACE reads with MiXCR, one entry per CDR3 protein. The sample has roughly 310,000 distinct CDR3 sequences, approximately 16% seen once; the top ten hold approximately 23%. Whole-study findings and limits: A second wave expanding day 15 to 37 was CD4+-biased; contracting clones were balanced. Some clones that responded turned up in pre-infection memory, which suggests that cross-reactive memory joined in. The CD4+ clones that contracted clustered mainly within CM and EM, and the CD8+ clones concentrated in EMRA.

Trimming removed 3 bases at V and 8 bases at J, with 13 bases between. The CDR3 has 13 amino acids. Details on this clonotype: Its antigen is as yet unknown.

This TCR derives from a man in his late teens or twenties who had mild COVID-19 (a few samples of this study predate the infection). Cell type and time point are not known. The chain couples TRBV12-3 or TRBV12-4 to TRBJ1-2; D gene unclear. Sample: PBMCs or a T cell subset sorted from them (not recorded which). CDR3 coding DNA: TGTGCCAGCAGTTTGAGGGAATCCCAAGGCTACACCTTC. It is translated as CASSLRESQGYTF.